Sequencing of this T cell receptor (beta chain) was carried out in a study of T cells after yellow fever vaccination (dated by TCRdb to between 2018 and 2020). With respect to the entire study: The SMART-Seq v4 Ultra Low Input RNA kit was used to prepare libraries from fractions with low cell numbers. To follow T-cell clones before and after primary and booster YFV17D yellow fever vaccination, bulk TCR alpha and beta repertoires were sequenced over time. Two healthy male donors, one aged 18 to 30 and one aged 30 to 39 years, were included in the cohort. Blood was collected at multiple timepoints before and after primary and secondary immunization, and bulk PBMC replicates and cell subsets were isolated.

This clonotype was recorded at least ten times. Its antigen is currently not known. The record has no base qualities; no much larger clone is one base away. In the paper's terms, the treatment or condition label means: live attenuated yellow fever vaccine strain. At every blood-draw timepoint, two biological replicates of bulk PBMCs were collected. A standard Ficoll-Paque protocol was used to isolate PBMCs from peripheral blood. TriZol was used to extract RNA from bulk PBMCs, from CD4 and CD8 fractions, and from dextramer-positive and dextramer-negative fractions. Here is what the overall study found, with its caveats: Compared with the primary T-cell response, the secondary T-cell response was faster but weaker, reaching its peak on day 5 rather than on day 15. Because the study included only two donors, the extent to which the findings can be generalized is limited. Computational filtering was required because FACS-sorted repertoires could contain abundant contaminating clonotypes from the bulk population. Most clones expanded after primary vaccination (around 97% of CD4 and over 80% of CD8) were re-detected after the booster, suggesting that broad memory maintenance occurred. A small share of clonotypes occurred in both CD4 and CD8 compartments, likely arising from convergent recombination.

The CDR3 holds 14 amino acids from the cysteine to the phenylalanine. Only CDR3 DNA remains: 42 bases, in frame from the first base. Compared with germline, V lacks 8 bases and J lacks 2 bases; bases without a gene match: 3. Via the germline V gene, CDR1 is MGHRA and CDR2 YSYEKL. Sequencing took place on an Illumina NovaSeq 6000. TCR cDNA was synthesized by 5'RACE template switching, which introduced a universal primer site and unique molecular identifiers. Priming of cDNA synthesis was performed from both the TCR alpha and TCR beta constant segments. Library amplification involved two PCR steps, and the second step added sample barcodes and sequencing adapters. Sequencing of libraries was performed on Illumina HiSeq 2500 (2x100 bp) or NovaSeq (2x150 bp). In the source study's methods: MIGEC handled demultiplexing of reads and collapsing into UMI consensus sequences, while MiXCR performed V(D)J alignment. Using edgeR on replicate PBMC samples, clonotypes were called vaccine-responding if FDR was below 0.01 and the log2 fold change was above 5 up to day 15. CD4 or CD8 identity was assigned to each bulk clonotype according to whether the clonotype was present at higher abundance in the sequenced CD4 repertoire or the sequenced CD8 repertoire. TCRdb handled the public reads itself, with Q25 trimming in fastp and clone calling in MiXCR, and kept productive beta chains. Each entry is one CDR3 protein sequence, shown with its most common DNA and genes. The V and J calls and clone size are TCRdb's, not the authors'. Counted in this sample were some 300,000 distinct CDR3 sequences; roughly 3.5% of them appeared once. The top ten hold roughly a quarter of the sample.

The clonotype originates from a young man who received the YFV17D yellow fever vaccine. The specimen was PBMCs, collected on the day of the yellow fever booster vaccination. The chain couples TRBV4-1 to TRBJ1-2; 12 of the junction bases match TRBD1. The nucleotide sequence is TGCGCCAGCTCCGGGACAGGGGGCAACTATGGCTACACCTTC. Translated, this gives CASSGTGGNYGYTF.